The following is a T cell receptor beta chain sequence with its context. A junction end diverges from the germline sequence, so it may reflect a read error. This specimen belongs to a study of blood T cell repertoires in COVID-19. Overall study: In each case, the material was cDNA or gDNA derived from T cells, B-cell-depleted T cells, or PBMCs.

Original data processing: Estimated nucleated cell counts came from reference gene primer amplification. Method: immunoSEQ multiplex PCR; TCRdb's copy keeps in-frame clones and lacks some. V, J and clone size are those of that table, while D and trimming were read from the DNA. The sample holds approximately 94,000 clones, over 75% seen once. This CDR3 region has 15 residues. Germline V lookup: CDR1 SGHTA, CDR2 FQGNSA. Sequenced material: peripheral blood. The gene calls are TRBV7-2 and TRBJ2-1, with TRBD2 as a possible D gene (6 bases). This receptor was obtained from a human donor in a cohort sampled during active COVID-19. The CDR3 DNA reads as TGTGCCAGCAGCCCCCAACGGGACTCCTTCAATGAGCAGTTCTTC. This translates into CASSPQRDSFNEQFF.